The sequence of this T cell receptor beta chain was determined in a study of blood T cells in healthy people across ages. In the case of this clonotype: Its target is unknown.

The length of the CDR3 is 17 residues. CDR1 is SNHLY and CDR2 is FYNNEI in the germline V gene. Through a sample-barcoded 5' primer and a J-beta primer mix, a second PCR was run for roughly 7 to 11 cycles. One entry per CDR3 protein results from TCRdb running MiXCR on the 5' RACE reads. The repertoire holds roughly 720,000 distinct CDR3 sequences, about 55% seen once, with roughly 40% in the top ten. The authors drew about 9.5 milliliters of peripheral blood from each donor. Study-level points and caveats: Diversity estimates from one million T cells were considered underestimates.

This TCR derives from a man older than 75 in good health. Sequenced input: blood. The chain has TRBV2 and TRBJ2-1, with 7 bases lining up with TRBD1. Gene TRBJ2-7 matches the end of the DNA better, so the J call may be wrong. CDR3 DNA sequence: TGTGCCAGCAGTGATTCTGCAGGGGGATTAGGAAACAATGAGCAGTACTTC. Its protein product is CASSDSAGGLGNNEQYF.